This record looks at one T cell receptor (beta chain) sequence and its context. Antigen specificity is unknown. The CDR3 loop spans 15 amino acids. The V segment lost 3 bases and the J segment 8 bases; nucleotides outside the gene matches: 10. Germline V lookup: CDR1 KGHSH, CDR2 LQKENI. Sequenced by immunoSEQ multiplex PCR; TCRdb stores in-frame clones only, minus some. The sample has 100,000 to 150,000 clones, around nine tenths seen once. The data were taken from a study of T cell responses to AZD1222 COVID-19 vaccine. Findings of the study overall: Spike-specific TCR breadth and depth went up after people got two AZD1222 doses.

This chain links TRBV18 with TRBJ1-5; 7 bases are shared with TRBD1. The receptor's source is an adult in good health. The input for sequencing was peripheral blood, taken on day 0 of AZD1222 vaccination. CDR3 amino acids: CASSPRAGGREPQHF. The CDR3 DNA reads TGTGCCAGCTCACCTAGGGCAGGGGGACGGGAGCCCCAGCATTTT.